These 18 T cell receptor beta chains came from one sample sequenced in a study of shared clonotypes between healthy human individuals. CD45RO-negative cells were positively selected for CCR7, leaving out terminally differentiated effector memory CD45RA+ cells. Using immunoSEQ multiplex PCR, the repertoire was profiled, and TCRdb retains in-frame clones only, with some absent. The sample holds about 2 million clones, just under 95% seen once. The sample comprised naive CD8+ T cells sorted from blood. These receptors came from a man aged 18 to 35 in good health.

V and J are TRBV29-1 and TRBJ1-1; 8 bases agree with TRBD1. Trimming cost V 5 bases and J 5 bases; bases outside gene matches: 1. This CDR3 is built from 11 residues. CDR1 is SQVTM, CDR2 ANQGSEA, per germline. The CDR3 protein is CSVTGGTEAFF. Written as DNA, the CDR3 is TGCAGCGTTACAGGGGGAACTGAAGCTTTCTTT.

The chain is built from TRBV30 and TRBJ1-4, with 9 bases identical to TRBD1. This CDR3 comprises 16 residues. Germline-derived CDR1 and CDR2 are GTSNPN and SVGIG (reference sequence). Trimming cost V 5 bases and J 3 bases; bases outside gene matches: 10. This CDR3 reads CAWGPGTGSANEKLFF. The CDR3 nucleotides read TGTGCCTGGGGCCCCGGGACAGGGAGCGCTAATGAAAAACTGTTTTTT.

The chain joins TRBV9 to TRBJ2-7; the match to TRBD2 covers 8 bases. Germline V lookup: CDR1 SGDLS, CDR2 YYNGEE. The CDR3 covers 14 residues. V was pared by 7 bases and J by 4 bases, with 10 bases of the junction left unmatched. CDR3 in amino acids: CASGSGNLGYEQYF. In nucleotides, the CDR3 is TGTGCCAGCGGTAGCGGGAATCTAGGGTACGAGCAGTACTTC. Full variable domain (rest looked up from reference TRBV9 and TRBJ2-7): DSGVTQTPKHLITATGQRVTLRCSPRSGDLSVYWYQQSLDQGLQFLIQYYNGEERAKGNILERFSAQQFPDLHSELNLSSLELGDSALYFCASGSGNLGYEQYFGPGTRLTVT.

The chain links TRBV9 to TRBJ1-1; 12 nucleotides line up with TRBD1. Trimming took 0 bases from V and 3 from J; bases not matched to a gene: 9. CDR3 length equals 18 residues. Per the germline V gene, CDR1 is SGDLS and CDR2 is YYNGEE. The CDR3 sequence is CASSVASRDRGPDTEAFF. CDR3 DNA sequence: TGTGCCAGCAGCGTAGCAAGCCGGGACAGGGGGCCAGACACTGAAGCTTTCTTT.

The CDR3 loop is CATRTSGSYEQYF. The CDR3 coding sequence is TGTGCCACCAGGACTAGCGGGAGCTACGAGCAGTACTTC. V and J are TRBV15 and TRBJ2-7; 12 nucleotides line up with TRBD2. V lost 6 bases, J lost 3 bases, and 0 bases stayed unmatched. Germline assignment: CDR1 LNHNV and CDR2 YYDKDF (reference sequence). This CDR3 contains 13 residues. The whole variable domain, remainder taken from reference TRBV15 and TRBJ2-7, is DAMVIQNPRYQVTQFGKPVTLSCSQTLNHNVMYWYQQKSSQAPKLLFHYYDKDFNNEADTPDNFQSRRPNTSFCFLDIRSPGLGDTAMYLCATRTSGSYEQYFGPGTRLTVT.

The rearrangement uses TRBV12-5 and TRBJ2-1; the match to TRBD2 covers 9 bases. Trimming cost V 5 bases and J 9 bases; bases outside gene matches: 14. Germline CDR1 LGHNT, CDR2 FRNRAP. The CDR3 loop spans 16 amino acids. CDR3 sequence reads: CASGQPQGGGASEQFF. The CDR3, as DNA: TGTGCTAGTGGTCAGCCTCAGGGCGGGGGGGCATCTGAGCAGTTCTTC.

The rearrangement links TRBV27 to TRBJ2-2; D might be TRBD1 or TRBD2, each matching 5 bases. The CDR3 consists of 14 residues. V lost 5 bases, J lost 2 bases, and 9 bases lay in between. CDR1 and CDR2 from the germline V gene are MNHEY and SMNVEV (reference sequence). The CDR3 is CASSPWDNTGELFF. For the CDR3, the DNA is TGTGCCAGCAGTCCTTGGGACAACACCGGGGAGCTGTTTTTT.

The genes are TRBV4-1 and TRBJ2-7; 8 bases line up with TRBD2. The CDR3 has 16 amino acids. J gave up 1 base and V 4 bases, and 9 bases lay outside the gene matches. Germline CDR1 is MGHRA and CDR2 is YSYEKL. CDR3 in DNA: TGCGCCAGCAGCCCCATTATGACTAGCGCATCCTACGAGCAGTACTTC. Translating it yields CASSPIMTSASYEQYF.

V usage is TRBV27 and J usage is TRBJ2-1; D might be TRBD2 (5 bases). The CDR3 contains 16 residues. Germline V gene data show CDR1 as MNHEY and CDR2 as SMNVEV (reference sequence). Trimming stripped 3 bases from V and 1 base from J, with 13 bases between. CDR3 coding DNA: TGTGCCAGCAGTTTTTCGAGCGGTCATTCCTACAATGAGCAGTTCTTC. Its protein product is CASSFSSGHSYNEQFF.

The V gene is TRBV28, the J gene TRBJ2-7; TRBD1 matches 9 bases. This CDR3 has 15 residues. V shed 6 bases and J 4 bases; nucleotides not matched to a gene: 10. The germline V gene has CDR1 MDHEN and CDR2 SYDVKM. The CDR3 here is CASRVTGTGSYEQYF. The CDR3 region has the DNA TGTGCCAGCAGGGTTACCGGGACAGGGTCATACGAGCAGTACTTC. Supplemented by reference TRBV28 and TRBJ2-7, the full variable domain reads DVKVTQSSRYLVKRTGEKVFLECVQDMDHENMFWYRQDPGLGLRLIYFSYDVKMKEKGDIPEGYSVSREKKERFSLILESASTNQTSMYLCASRVTGTGSYEQYFGPGTRLTVT.

The chain links TRBV15 to TRBJ1-4, with D uncertain. This CDR3 contains 13 residues. The V and J ends lost 6 bases and 0 bases respectively, with 5 bases between them. Germline CDR1 and CDR2: LNHNV and YYDKDF (reference sequence). The CDR3 nucleotides are TGTGCCACCAGGCAGTCAACTAATGAAAAACTGTTTTTT. As protein: CATRQSTNEKLFF.

The chain has TRBV6-1 and TRBJ2-7; D is possibly TRBD1 or TRBD2 (5 bases each). CDR1 is MNHNS, CDR2 SASEGT, per germline. There are 15 residues in the CDR3. V was pared by 5 bases and J by 2 bases, with 16 bases between. Here the CDR3 reads CASSTRDGSTYEQYF. The CDR3 DNA is TGTGCCAGCAGTACCCGGGACGGCTCAACCTACGAGCAGTACTTC.

The chain employs TRBV29-1 and TRBJ1-1, with 8 bases fitting TRBD1. The trim removed 0 bases at V and 2 bases at J, leaving 5 bases unmatched. The CDR3 has 15 amino acids. Germline-derived CDR1 and CDR2 are SQVTM and ANQGSEA. The CDR3 spells CSVEDGTGPNTEAFF. As DNA, the CDR3 is TGCAGCGTTGAAGACGGGACAGGTCCTAACACTGAAGCTTTCTTT.

The chain links TRBV6-5 to TRBJ2-7, with D hard to call. Germline V gives CDR1 MNHEY, CDR2 SVGAGI. The CDR3 is made up of 15 amino acids. V was pared by 6 bases and J by 0 bases, with 15 bases between. The CDR3 DNA follows: TGTGCCAGCAGGATCGCAAGGACCGACTCCTACGAGCAGTACTTC. Translated, it gives CASRIARTDSYEQYF.

This clone showed up just once. This sequence joins TRBV10-2 and TRBJ2-7; 13 nucleotides match TRBD2. Germline CDR1 is WSHSY and CDR2 is SAAADI. V lost 5 bases and J lost 0; bases outside the gene matches: 7. CDR3 length equals 17 residues. For the CDR3, the DNA is TGCGCCAGCAGTACTGGGACTAGCGGGACGAGCTCCTACGAGCAGTACTTC. This gives the protein CASSTGTSGTSSYEQYF.

This clone has a single count. V usage is TRBV4-2 and J usage is TRBJ1-1; a possible D gene is TRBD1 (6 bases). Trimming pared 1 base from V and 6 bases from J, leaving 9 bases between. The CDR3 is made up of 13 amino acids. CDR1 and CDR2 (germline): LGHNA, YNFKEQ. The CDR3 spells CASSQAEGAEAFF. DNA of the CDR3: TGTGCCAGCAGCCAAGCCGAGGGGGCTGAAGCTTTCTTT.

The rearrangement joins TRBV7-9 to TRBJ2-2; a weak D match, TRBD1 (5 bases). The V gene lost 2 bases and the J gene lost 5 bases, with 21 bases spanning the gap. CDR1 SEHNR and CDR2 FQNEAQ come from the germline V gene (reference sequence). This CDR3 has 18 residues. CDR3 in amino acids: CASSLTDSATFLTGELFF. CDR3 bases: TGTGCCAGCAGCTTAACCGACAGCGCTACATTTCTAACCGGGGAGCTGTTTTTT.

To note about this clone: Different DNA sequences within this sample yield the same CDR3. The rearrangement uses TRBV5-1 and TRBJ2-7; no reliable D call. Per the germline V gene, CDR1 is SGHRS and CDR2 is YFSETQ. The V gene lost 1 base and the J gene lost 4 bases, with 6 bases spanning the gap. This CDR3 has 12 residues. The CDR3 nucleotides are TGCGCCAGCAGCTTGACAGCGTACGAGCAGTACTTC. This gives the protein CASSLTAYEQYF.